This T cell receptor (beta chain) was recovered during a study of spatial heterogeneity in lung cancer. Time point given: blood at routine non-recurrence follow-up after resection. TCRdb fed the 5' RACE reads into MiXCR, producing one record per CDR3 protein. The sample carries fewer than 150,000 distinct CDR3 sequences, approximately 11% recorded once. The CDR3 loop spans 13 amino acids. V was trimmed by 1 base and J by 8 bases, leaving 6 bases between them. CDR1 and CDR2 (germline): SGHVS, FNYEAQ. V and J are TRBV7-6 and TRBJ1-6; D gene ambiguous. The specimen was PBMCs, collected at follow-up. The receptor was isolated from a female donor with early-stage non-small cell lung cancer. Written as DNA, the CDR3 is TGTGCCAGCAGCTTAGGACCAGATTCACCCCTCCACTTT. Its translation: CASSLGPDSPLHF.